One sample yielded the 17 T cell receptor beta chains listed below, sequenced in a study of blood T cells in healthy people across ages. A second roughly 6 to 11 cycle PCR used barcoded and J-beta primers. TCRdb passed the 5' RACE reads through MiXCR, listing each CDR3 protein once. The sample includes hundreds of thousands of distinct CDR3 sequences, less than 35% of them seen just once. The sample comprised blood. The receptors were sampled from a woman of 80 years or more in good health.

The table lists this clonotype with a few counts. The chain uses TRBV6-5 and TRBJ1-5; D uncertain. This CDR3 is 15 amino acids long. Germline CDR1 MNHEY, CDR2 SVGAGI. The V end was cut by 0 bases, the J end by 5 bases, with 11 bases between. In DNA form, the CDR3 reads TGTGCCAGCAGTTACTCGATCTATGGGGATCAGCCCCAGCATTTT. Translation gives CASSYSIYGDQPQHF.

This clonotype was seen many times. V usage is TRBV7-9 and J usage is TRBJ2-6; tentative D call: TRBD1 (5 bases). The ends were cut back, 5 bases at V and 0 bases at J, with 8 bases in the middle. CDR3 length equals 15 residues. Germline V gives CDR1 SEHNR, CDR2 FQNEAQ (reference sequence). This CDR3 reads CASSRRVSGANVLTF. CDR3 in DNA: TGTGCCAGCAGCCGCAGGGTCTCTGGGGCCAACGTCCTGACTTTC.

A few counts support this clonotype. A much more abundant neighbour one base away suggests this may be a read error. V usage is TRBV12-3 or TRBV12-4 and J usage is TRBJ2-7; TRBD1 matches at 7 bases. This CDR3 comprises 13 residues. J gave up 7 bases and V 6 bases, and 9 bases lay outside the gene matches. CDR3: CASRPTGFGEQYF. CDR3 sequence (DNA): TGTGCCAGCAGGCCGACAGGGTTTGGGGAGCAGTACTTC.

The CDR3 coding sequence is TGTGCCAGCAGTACTCCGGGACAGGGATGGACCGGGGAGCTGTTTTTT. Protein sequence: CASSTPGQGWTGELFF. J is TRBJ2-2 and V is TRBV27; 9 nucleotides line up with TRBD1. Per the germline V gene, CDR1 is MNHEY and CDR2 is SMNVEV (reference sequence). The CDR3 length is 16 residues. The V segment lost 5 bases and the J segment 5 bases; nucleotides outside the gene matches: 9.

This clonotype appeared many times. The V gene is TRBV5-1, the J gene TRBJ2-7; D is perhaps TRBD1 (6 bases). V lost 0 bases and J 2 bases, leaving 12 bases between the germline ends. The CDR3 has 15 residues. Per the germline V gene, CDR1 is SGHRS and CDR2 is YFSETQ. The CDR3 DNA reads TGCGCCAGCAGCTTGGCCCCGGACAGAACCTACGAGCAGTACTTC. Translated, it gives CASSLAPDRTYEQYF.

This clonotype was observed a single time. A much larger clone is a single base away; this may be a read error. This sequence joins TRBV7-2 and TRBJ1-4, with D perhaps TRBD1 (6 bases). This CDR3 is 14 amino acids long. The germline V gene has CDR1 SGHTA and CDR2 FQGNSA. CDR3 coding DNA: TGTGCCGGCAGCTTAGCCGGAAGGGGGGAAAAACTGTTTTTT. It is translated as CAGSLAGRGEKLFF.

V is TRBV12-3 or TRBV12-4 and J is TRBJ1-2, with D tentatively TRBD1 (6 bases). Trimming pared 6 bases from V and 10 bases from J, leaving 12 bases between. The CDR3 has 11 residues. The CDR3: CASSIGQTYTF. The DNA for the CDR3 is TGTGCCAGCAGCATTGGACAGACCTACACCTTC.

DNA for the CDR3: TGTGCCAGCAGTGCTTACGTCGGAGGGGAGGAAAAACTGTTTTTT. As protein: CASSAYVGGEEKLFF. This chain joins TRBV6-1 and TRBJ1-4, with D perhaps TRBD1 (5 bases). Germline V lookup: CDR1 MNHNS, CDR2 SASEGT. Trimming removed 4 bases from V and 8 bases from J, with 17 bases in between. The CDR3 is 15 amino acids.

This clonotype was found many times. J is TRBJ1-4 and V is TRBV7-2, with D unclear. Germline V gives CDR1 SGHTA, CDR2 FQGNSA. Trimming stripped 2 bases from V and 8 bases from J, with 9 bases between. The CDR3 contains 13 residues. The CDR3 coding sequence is TGTGCCAGCAGCTTATGGGCCGGGGAAAAACTGTTTTTT. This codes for CASSLWAGEKLFF.

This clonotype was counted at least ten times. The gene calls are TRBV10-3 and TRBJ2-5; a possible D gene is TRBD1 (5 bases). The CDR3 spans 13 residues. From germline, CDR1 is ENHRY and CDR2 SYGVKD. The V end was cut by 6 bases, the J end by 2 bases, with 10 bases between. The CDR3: CAIRRQPQETQYF. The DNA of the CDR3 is TGTGCCATCAGGCGACAGCCTCAAGAGACCCAGTACTTC.

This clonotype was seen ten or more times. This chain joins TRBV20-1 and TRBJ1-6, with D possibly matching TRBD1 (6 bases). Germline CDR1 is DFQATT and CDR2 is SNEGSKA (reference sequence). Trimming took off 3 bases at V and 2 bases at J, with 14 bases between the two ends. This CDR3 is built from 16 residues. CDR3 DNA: TGCAGTGCTAGCCCCGAACAGGGTCCCTATAATTCACCCCTCCACTTT. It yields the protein CSASPEQGPYNSPLHF.

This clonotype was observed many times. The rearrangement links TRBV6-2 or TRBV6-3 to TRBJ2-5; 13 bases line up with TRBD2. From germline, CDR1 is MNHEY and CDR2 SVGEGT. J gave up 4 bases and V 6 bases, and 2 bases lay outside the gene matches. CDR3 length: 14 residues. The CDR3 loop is CASSRLAGGETQYF. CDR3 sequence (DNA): TGTGCCAGCAGCCGACTAGCGGGGGGAGAGACCCAGTACTTC.

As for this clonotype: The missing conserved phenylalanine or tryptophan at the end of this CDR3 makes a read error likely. The CDR3 spells CASSPRDRGQETQYV. The CDR3 DNA is TGCGCCAGCAGCCCCCGGGACAGGGGCCAAGAGACCCAGTACGTC. This chain uses TRBV5-1 with TRBJ2-4; 10 bases map to TRBD1. The J call may be in error: the DNA end matches TRBJ2-5 better. This CDR3 is built from 15 residues. Germline-derived CDR1 and CDR2 are SGHRS and YFSETQ.

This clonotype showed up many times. The CDR3 nucleotides read TGTGCCAGCAGCCATGCCCAGGAGGGGGGCAGGAAGACCCAGTACTTC. It specifies CASSHAQEGGRKTQYF. The chain links TRBV12-3 or TRBV12-4 to TRBJ2-5; D might be TRBD1 or TRBD2, each matching 6 bases. The CDR3 consists of 16 residues. The V gene lost 6 bases and the J gene lost 6 bases, with 23 bases spanning the gap.

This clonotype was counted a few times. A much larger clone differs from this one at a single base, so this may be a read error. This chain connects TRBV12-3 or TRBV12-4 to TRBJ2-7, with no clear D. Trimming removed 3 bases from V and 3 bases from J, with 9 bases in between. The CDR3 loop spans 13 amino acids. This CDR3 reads CASSLPAFYEQYF. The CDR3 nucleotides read TGTGCCAGCAGTTTGCCAGCGTTCTACGAGCAGTACTTC.

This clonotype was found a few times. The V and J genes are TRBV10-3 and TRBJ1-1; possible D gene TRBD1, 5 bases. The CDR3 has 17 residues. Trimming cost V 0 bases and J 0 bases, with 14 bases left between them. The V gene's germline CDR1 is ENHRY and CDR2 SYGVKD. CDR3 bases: TGTGCCATCAGTGAGTCAAGAGGGGACCTCATGAACACTGAAGCTTTCTTT. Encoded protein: CAISESRGDLMNTEAFF.

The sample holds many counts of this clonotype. The chain's CDR3 is CASSLETGRGRTQYF. The CDR3 coding sequence is TGTGCCAGCAGTCTCGAGACAGGGCGTGGACGCACGCAGTATTTT. The V call is TRBV6-6, the J call TRBJ2-3, with TRBD1 identical over 7 bases. Germline CDR1 and CDR2: MNHNY and SVGAGI (reference sequence). Unmatched junction bases numbered 14, after V lost 5 bases and J lost 9 bases. The CDR3 spans 15 residues.